The 17 T cell receptor beta chains listed next were all sequenced from one sample in a study of blood T cell repertoires in COVID-19. TCRdb keeps only in-frame clones here, not all; method: immunoSEQ multiplex PCR. The sample holds roughly 100,000 clones, just under 95% seen once. Sequencing used peripheral blood. Receptor source: a woman aged 45 to 65 with COVID-19, enrolled during active disease.

The chain joins TRBV14 to TRBJ2-3; TRBD2 aligns across 9 bases. Germline V gene lookup returns CDR1 SGHDN and CDR2 FVKESK. J was trimmed by 1 base and V by 6 bases; bases with no gene match: 5. CDR3 length: 15 residues. The CDR3 coding sequence is TGTGCCAGCAGTCTAGCGGGGCTTGGCACAGATACGCAGTATTTT. It translates to CASSLAGLGTDTQYF.

The chain employs TRBV4-1 and TRBJ2-1; the match to TRBD2 covers 13 bases. The CDR3 loop spans 16 amino acids. V gave up 7 bases and J gave up 8 bases; unmatched junction bases: 11. Germline V gives CDR1 MGHRA, CDR2 YSYEKL. CDR3 residues: CASTRTSGGRYHEQFF. Here the CDR3 DNA reads TGCGCCAGCACCCGGACTAGCGGGGGCAGATACCATGAGCAGTTCTTC.

This clone was seen a few times. The sample carries other DNA sequences with the same CDR3. The chain recombines TRBV19 with TRBJ1-5; 7 bases fit TRBD1. Trimming took 5 bases from V and 7 from J; bases not matched to a gene: 8. The length of the CDR3 is 14 residues. Germline loops: CDR1 LNHDA, CDR2 SQIVND (reference sequence). CDR3 protein: CASSRQGLGQPQHF. DNA for the CDR3: TGTGCCAGTAGTCGACAGGGTTTAGGGCAGCCCCAGCATTTT. Filled out from reference TRBV19 and TRBJ1-5, the complete variable domain reads DGGITQSPKYLFRKEGQNVTLSCEQNLNHDAMYWYRQDPGQGLRLIYYSQIVNDFQKGDIAEGYSVSREKKESFPLTVTSAQKNPTAFYLCASSRQGLGQPQHFGDGTRLSIL.

The rearrangement links TRBV19 to TRBJ1-5, with D possibly TRBD1 on 6 matching bases. V was clipped by 0 bases and J by 2 bases, with 11 bases between them. Per germline, CDR1 LNHDA and CDR2 SQIVND (reference sequence). The CDR3 length is 16 residues. CDR3 coding DNA: TGTGCCAGTAGTATAGAGAACCCAGGGGGCAATCAGCCCCAGCATTTT. This gives the protein CASSIENPGGNQPQHF.

This clone was observed a single time. The chain uses TRBV7-6 and TRBJ2-2; TRBD1 matches 10 bases. CDR1 and CDR2 from the germline V gene are SGHVS and FNYEAQ. Trimming cost V 6 bases and J 5 bases; bases outside gene matches: 6. The CDR3 extends over 15 amino acids. CDR3 in amino acids: CASSHGQGGTGELFF. The DNA of the CDR3 is TGTGCCAGCAGTCACGGACAGGGGGGTACCGGGGAGCTGTTTTTT.

The rearrangement links TRBV6-2 or TRBV6-3 to TRBJ1-1; a possible D gene is TRBD1 (5 bases). V was trimmed by 5 bases and J by 1 base, leaving 20 bases between them. Germline CDR1 is MNHEY and CDR2 is SVGEGT. The CDR3 is 17 amino acids. CDR3 loop: CASSASWRVGANTEAFF. The CDR3 coding sequence is TGTGCCAGCAGTGCCTCTTGGAGGGTCGGGGCGAACACTGAAGCTTTCTTT.

V is TRBV25-1 and J is TRBJ1-1; D is unresolved. Germline V gene data show CDR1 as MGHDK and CDR2 as SYGVNS. V was pared by 0 bases and J by 6 bases, with 8 bases between. This CDR3 spans 13 amino acids. CDR3 coding DNA: TGTGCCAGCAGTGAATATCGGGGAGCTGAAGCTTTCTTT. It specifies CASSEYRGAEAFF.

This chain connects TRBV24-1 to TRBJ1-1, with D perhaps matching TRBD1 (6 bases). V lost 7 bases to trimming and J lost 4 bases, with 12 bases between them. Germline CDR1 is KGHDR and CDR2 is SFDVKD. The CDR3 is made up of 13 amino acids. The CDR3 bases are TGTGCCACCAGGAAAAGGGGGGGCACTGAAGCTTTCTTT. Protein: CATRKRGGTEAFF.

V and J are TRBV27 and TRBJ1-5; 11 nucleotides line up with TRBD1. J gave up 3 bases and V 6 bases, and 13 bases lay outside the gene matches. In germline, CDR1 is MNHEY, CDR2 SMNVEV (reference sequence). This CDR3 is 18 amino acids long. CDR3 region: CASRERSRTGGINQPQHF. For the CDR3, the DNA is TGTGCCAGCAGGGAGCGAAGCAGGACAGGGGGCATCAATCAGCCCCAGCATTTT.

A few counts support this clone. V gene TRBV9 combines with J gene TRBJ2-1; TRBD2 matches 7 bases. Germline V gives CDR1 SGDLS, CDR2 YYNGEE. V dropped 3 bases and J dropped 9; count of bases not matched to a gene: 6. This CDR3 region has 13 residues. The CDR3 coding sequence is TGTGCCAGCAGCGGCTCCCCGGGGGGTGAGCAGTTCTTC. It yields the protein CASSGSPGGEQFF.

The rearrangement uses TRBV29-1 and TRBJ1-6, with a tentative D call TRBD1 (5 bases). The V gene's germline CDR1 is SQVTM and CDR2 ANQGSEA. The V end lost 6 bases, the J end lost 9 bases, and 15 bases lay between the germline ends. There are 13 residues in the CDR3. The CDR3 region is CSVHVGGSSPLHF. DNA of the CDR3: TGCAGCGTCCACGTCGGGGGTTCTTCACCCCTCCACTTT.

J is TRBJ2-1 and V is TRBV11-2; unclear D gene. The CDR3 has 15 residues. Germline V lookup: CDR1 SGHAT, CDR2 FQNNGV. The germline V and J ends were trimmed by 5 bases and 0 bases, with 11 bases remaining between them. The CDR3 coding sequence is TGTGCCAGCAGCGTGACAAGTAGCTCCTACAATGAGCAGTTCTTC. As protein: CASSVTSSSYNEQFF.

This chain links TRBV27 with TRBJ2-3, with 7 bases fitting TRBD2. This CDR3 contains 13 residues. The V and J ends lost 0 bases and 11 bases, in that order; junction bases with no gene match: 5. Germline CDR1 reads MNHEY; CDR2 reads SMNVEV (reference sequence). The CDR3 coding sequence is TGTGCCAGCAGTTTATCAGTGGCGGGGGAGCAGTATTTT. Protein sequence: CASSLSVAGEQYF.

The chain combines TRBV5-6 with TRBJ2-7; D ambiguous. V lost 0 bases and J lost 4, with 5 bases in between. CDR3 length: 12 residues. Germline V CDR1 and CDR2: SGHDT, YYEEEE. Written as DNA, the CDR3 is TGTGCCAGCAGCTTGGACGGTTACGAGCAGTACTTC. It specifies CASSLDGYEQYF.

This sequence joins TRBV5-1 and TRBJ1-3; 8 positions match TRBD1. The CDR3 sequence is 16 residues long. Per the germline V gene, CDR1 is SGHRS and CDR2 is YFSETQ. Trimming at V came to 0 bases and at J to 5 bases, leaving 7 bases not matched to a gene. CDR3: CASSLGTGGSRNTIYF. The CDR3 region has the DNA TGCGCCAGCAGCTTGGGCACAGGGGGTAGTAGAAACACCATATATTTT.

V and J are TRBV2 and TRBJ1-2; weak D call: TRBD1 (5 bases). Trimming cost V 10 bases and J 13 bases, with 19 bases left between them. The CDR3 length is 11 residues. Germline V lookup: CDR1 SNHLY, CDR2 FYNNEI. CDR3 sequence: CAIALGAGFTF. CDR3 nucleotides: TGTGCCATCGCCCTAGGGGCAGGGTTCACCTTC.

V is TRBV6-5 and J is TRBJ1-4, with 9 bases identical to TRBD1. CDR3 length: 14 amino acids. V dropped 7 bases and J dropped 8; count of bases not matched to a gene: 8. Germline V gene sequence: CDR1 MNHEY, CDR2 SVGAGI. The CDR3 sequence is CASKGQGLGEKLFF. As DNA, the CDR3 is TGTGCCAGCAAAGGACAGGGGCTTGGGGAAAAACTGTTTTTT.